A single TCR beta chain is shown here with its context. The data are from a study of OX40 agonist ivuxolimab in advanced cancers. Study details: Patients took ivuxolimab, an agonistic anti-OX40 (CD134) antibody.

Assay used: immunoSEQ multiplex PCR; TCRdb lists only in-frame clones, some missing. The sample records tens of thousands of clones, around 93% being singletons. There are 14 residues in the CDR3. V trimming: 5 bases; J trimming: 7 bases; junction bases outside the gene matches: 9. Germline CDR1 reads SGDLS; CDR2 reads YYNGEE. Patients who had autoimmune disease history or got systemic immunosuppression were left out. On cycle 4 day 1 and cycle 7 day 1, as well as at baseline, blood was sampled. This sequence originates from an adult with an advanced solid tumor such as melanoma, head and neck, liver or kidney cancer. The gene calls are TRBV9 and TRBJ2-7; 10 positions agree with TRBD2. The specimen was CD4+ or CD8+ T cells sorted from blood, collected in a trial of the OX40 agonist ivuxolimab. The CDR3 nucleotides are TGTGCCAGCAGTTCGGGAGGACTAGCGGCTGAGCAGTACTTC. Its protein product is CASSSGGLAAEQYF.